The 10 T cell receptor beta chains listed next were all sequenced from one sample in a study of blood T cell repertoires in COVID-19. TCRdb's table, derived via immunoSEQ multiplex PCR, lists solely in-frame clones and lacks some. Among roughly 150,000 clones listed, over 85% were seen once. The sample comprised peripheral blood. The receptor source for this set is a woman aged 60-75 years with COVID-19, enrolled during active disease.

CDR3 sequence reads: CASSLQAGPYGYTF. The CDR3 nucleotides read TGTGCCAGCAGCTTACAGGCGGGACCCTATGGCTACACCTTC. The rearrangement joins TRBV7-9 to TRBJ1-2, with TRBD1 as a possible D gene (5 bases). This CDR3 has 14 residues. CDR1 is SEHNR, CDR2 FQNEAQ, per germline (reference sequence). Trimming stripped 2 bases from V and 4 bases from J, with 11 bases between.

The rearrangement links TRBV9 to TRBJ2-1; 8 bases match TRBD2. The CDR3 consists of 15 residues. Germline V gene lookup returns CDR1 SGDLS and CDR2 YYNGEE. Germline trimming cut 4 bases from V and 7 bases from J; bases unmatched to any gene: 10. The CDR3 loop is CASSPGGGRRNEQFF. The CDR3 nucleotides are TGTGCCAGCAGCCCGGGCGGGGGGCGCCGAAATGAGCAGTTCTTC.

The rearrangement uses TRBV3-1 (or the pseudogene TRBV3-2) and TRBJ1-6; 9 bases match TRBD1. The J segment lost 8 bases and the V segment lost 6 bases, leaving 5 bases of the junction unmatched. The CDR3 extends over 14 amino acids. Germline CDR1 and CDR2: LGHDT and YNNKEL (reference sequence). The CDR3, as DNA: TGTGCCAGCAGTAAAACAGGGGGCCATTCACCCCTCCACTTT. Translating it yields CASSKTGGHSPLHF.

The genes are TRBV6-5 and TRBJ2-1, with TRBD2 identical over 8 bases. CDR3 length equals 13 residues. The V gene end was trimmed by 11 bases and the J gene end by 4 bases; junction bases not matched to a gene: 7. Germline CDR1 reads MNHEY; CDR2 reads SVGAGI. The CDR3 nucleotides read TGTGCCGTCGGGGGGGCCAATTACAATGAGCAGTTCTTC. Its translation: CAVGGANYNEQFF.

The chain combines TRBV3-1 (or the pseudogene TRBV3-2) with TRBJ2-5, with 8 bases aligning to TRBD2. CDR1 is LGHDT, CDR2 YNNKEL, per germline (reference sequence). The CDR3 contains 16 residues. The J segment lost 4 bases and the V segment lost 0 bases, leaving 7 bases of the junction unmatched. CDR3 DNA: TGTGCCAGCAGCCAAGATGATAGCGGGGTGGGAGAGACCCAGTACTTC. Residues: CASSQDDSGVGETQYF.

The DNA of the CDR3 is TGTGCCAGCAGCAGGGGCATGACTAGCGGGGGCGGACCAGATACGCAGTATTTT. Protein product: CASSRGMTSGGGPDTQYF. This chain connects TRBV21-1 to TRBJ2-3; the D segment call TRBD2 is taken from the table without a DNA check. TRBV21-1 is described as a pseudogene. This CDR3 is 18 amino acids long.

The CDR3 nucleotides read TGTGCCAGCAGCTTGGGCGGGACAGGAGGGACTGAAGCTTTCTTT. Translation gives CASSLGGTGGTEAFF. The V gene is TRBV13, the J gene TRBJ1-1, with 8 positions matching TRBD1. Trimming removed 3 bases from V and 5 bases from J; junction bases left unmatched: 8. Germline V CDR1 and CDR2: PRHDT, FYEKMQ (reference sequence). This CDR3 spans 15 amino acids.

V and J are TRBV5-1 and TRBJ2-7, with 10 bases identical to TRBD1. CDR1 and CDR2 (germline): SGHRS, YFSETQ. The CDR3 length is 15 residues. V lost 4 bases, J lost 6 bases, and 10 bases stayed unmatched. CDR3 residues: CASSPWTGGTGEQYF. The CDR3 DNA reads TGCGCCAGCAGCCCGTGGACAGGGGGAACGGGCGAGCAGTACTTC.

Note on this clone: This specimen includes other DNA sequences encoding the same CDR3. The chain is built from TRBV9 and TRBJ1-2; D is unresolved. The V gene's germline CDR1 is SGDLS and CDR2 YYNGEE. V shed 2 bases and J shed 3 bases, with 5 bases lying between them. CDR3 size: 12 residues. The CDR3 loop is CASSVRDYGYTF. The DNA for the CDR3 is TGTGCCAGCAGCGTTCGAGACTATGGCTACACCTTC.

The V and J genes are TRBV10-3 and TRBJ1-4, with 10 bases matching TRBD1. The J segment lost 9 bases and the V segment lost 10 bases, leaving 11 bases of the junction unmatched. Looked up from germline, CDR1 is ENHRY and CDR2 is SYGVKD. The CDR3 sequence is 14 residues long. In nucleotides, the CDR3 is TGTGCCACCAGCCCGGGACAGGGGCTACAAAAACTGTTTTTT. Encoded protein: CATSPGQGLQKLFF.